Detailed here is one T cell receptor beta chain. The missing conserved phenylalanine or tryptophan at the end of this CDR3 makes a read error likely. The data were taken from a study of T-cell reconstitution after alpha-beta-depleted transplantation in children. TCRbeta library preparation incorporated unique molecular identifiers. TCRdb redid the calling of the PCR reads with MiXCR, one entry per CDR3 protein. The repertoire holds about 640,000 distinct CDR3 sequences, with about 15% as singletons. The CDR3 runs to 20 residues. V was pared by 0 bases and J by 1 base, with 24 bases between. From germline, CDR1 is SGDLS and CDR2 YYNGEE.

V is TRBV9 and J is TRBJ2-3; D not resolved. This TCR was sampled from a human donor who donated a stem cell graft to a child with acute myeloid leukemia. Material: PBMCs from the stem cell graft donor, obtained from the stem cell graft. The CDR3 protein is CASSVAPTGPRLTRTDTQYS. DNA of the CDR3: TGTGCCAGCAGCGTAGCCCCCACTGGACCCAGGTTAACCCGCACAGATACGCAGTATTCT.